This T cell receptor (beta chain) is from a study of identical twins. Study conclusions and caveats: The same donors were not followed; conclusions instead depended on cross-sectional statistical analysis. Invariant MAIT and iNKT cells are populations that could partly confound zero-insertion analyses. Within beta out-of-frame sequences, the excess sharing observed between twins was weaker.

The germline CDR1 and CDR2 sequences are MNHNY and SVGAGI (reference sequence). V was pared by 6 bases and J by 2 bases, with 7 bases of the junction left unmatched. CDR3 size: 15 residues. Points on this clonotype: Its antigen is not known.

TCRdb reprocessed the 5' RACE reads with MiXCR, giving one entry per CDR3 protein. The repertoire holds approximately 1.8 million distinct CDR3 sequences, around 33% seen once, with about 0.27% in the top ten. Sequencing was done on a sample of cord blood. This sequence joins TRBV6-6 and TRBJ1-5, with TRBD1 matching 7 bases. The sequence was obtained from a newborn girl in good health. The CDR3 coding sequence is TGTGCCAGCAGATCGACAGGGAAGGGCAATCAGCCCCAGCATTTT. It translates to CASRSTGKGNQPQHF.